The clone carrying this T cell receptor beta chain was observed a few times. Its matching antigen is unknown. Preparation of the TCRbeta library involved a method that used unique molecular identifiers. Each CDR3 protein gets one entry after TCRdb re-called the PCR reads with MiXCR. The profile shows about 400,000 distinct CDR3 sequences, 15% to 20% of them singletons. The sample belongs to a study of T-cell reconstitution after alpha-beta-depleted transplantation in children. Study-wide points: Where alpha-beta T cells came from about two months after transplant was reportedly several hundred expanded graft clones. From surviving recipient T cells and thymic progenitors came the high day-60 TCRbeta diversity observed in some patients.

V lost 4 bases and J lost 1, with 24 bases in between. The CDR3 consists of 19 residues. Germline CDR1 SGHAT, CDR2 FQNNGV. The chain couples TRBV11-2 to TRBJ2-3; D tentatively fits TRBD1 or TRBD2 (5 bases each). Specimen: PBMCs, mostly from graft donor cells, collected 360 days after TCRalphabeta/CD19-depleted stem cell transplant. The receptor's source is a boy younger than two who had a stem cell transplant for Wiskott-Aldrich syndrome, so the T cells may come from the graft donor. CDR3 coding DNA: TGTGCCAGCAGCTCTCGACTACGGTTTGGGGCGGGTCGCACAGATACGCAGTATTTT. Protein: CASSSRLRFGAGRTDTQYF. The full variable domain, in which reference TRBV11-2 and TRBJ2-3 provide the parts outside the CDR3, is EAGVAQSPRYKIIEKRQSVAFWCNPISGHATLYWYQQILGQGPKLLIQFQNNGVVDDSQLPKDRFSAERLKGVDSTLKIQPAKLEDSAVYLCASSSRLRFGAGRTDTQYFGPGTRLTVL.